A single sample is the source of the 31 T cell receptor beta chains below, sequenced in a study of CD8 T cells in Susac syndrome (dated by TCRdb to the late 2010s). The method behind the library was the immunoSEQ multiplex PCR assay. RNA was extracted using the RNeasy kit, and roughly 0.5 to 1 ug of the RNA was reverse transcribed with random hexamers. TCRdb's own reprocessing of the public reads used fastp at Q25 and MiXCR and kept productive beta chains. Each record represents a unique CDR3 protein, reported with the most common genes and DNA among its rows. Present in this sample are under 200,000 distinct CDR3 sequences, around 94% of which were seen just once. About 0.13% of the sample comes from the top ten. The sequencing sample was made of CD4+ T cells from PBMCs. The receptors derive from a human donor in good health.

This clonotype occurred once. The chain employs TRBV12-3 or TRBV12-4 and TRBJ1-5, with TRBD1 matching over 9 bases. The CDR3 runs to 14 residues. After removal of 6 bases from V and 3 bases from J, the junction contained 3 bases not matched to a gene. The DNA of the CDR3 is TGTGCCAGCAGCGGGACAGGGTTCAATCAGCCCCAGCATTTT. Amino acids: CASSGTGFNQPQHF.

This sequence joins TRBV5-4 and TRBJ2-3; the D gene could be TRBD1 or TRBD2 (6 bases each). Germline values: CDR1 SGHNT, CDR2 YYREEE (reference sequence). The CDR3 runs 14 residues. V lost 1 base to trimming and J lost 1 base, with 7 bases between them. CDR3 loop: CASSLRGGTDTQYF. The DNA for the CDR3 is TGTGCCAGCAGCTTGAGGGGGGGCACAGATACGCAGTATTTT.

CDR3 nucleotide sequence: TGTGCCAGCAGCCGCAACAGTGACAATGAGCAGTTCTTC. Amino acid sequence: CASSRNSDNEQFF. This chain connects TRBV7-3 to TRBJ2-1; D ambiguous. The CDR3 has 13 amino acids. V was clipped by 5 bases and J by 5 bases, with 10 bases between them. CDR1 SGHTA and CDR2 FQGTGA come from the germline V gene.

The chain combines TRBV2 with TRBJ1-2; TRBD1 matches 7 bases. Germline V gene data show CDR1 as SNHLY and CDR2 as FYNNEI. The CDR3 runs 11 residues. V lost 9 bases, J lost 3 bases, and 1 base stayed unmatched. CDR3 region: CASDRDYGYTF. The DNA of the CDR3 is TGTGCCAGTGACAGGGACTATGGCTACACCTTC.

The rearrangement links TRBV20-1 to TRBJ2-1; 8 nucleotides align to TRBD1. Germline V gives CDR1 DFQATT, CDR2 SNEGSKA (reference sequence). The CDR3 extends over 16 amino acids. The J segment lost 1 base and the V segment lost 1 base, leaving 6 bases of the junction unmatched. CDR3 region: CSARVRQGLSYNEQFF. The DNA of the CDR3 is TGCAGTGCTAGAGTACGACAGGGGCTTTCCTACAATGAGCAGTTCTTC.

V gene TRBV28 combines with J gene TRBJ2-7; no reliable D call. The CDR3 runs 12 residues. The germline gives CDR1 MDHEN, CDR2 SYDVKM. V was shortened by 10 bases and J by 5 bases, with 15 bases between the two germline ends. CDR3 sequence (DNA): TGTGCCATCCAGGCCTCCCCGGACGAGCAGTACTTC. It codes for CAIQASPDEQYF.

The genes are TRBV30 and TRBJ1-2; D gene ambiguous. The V end lost 2 bases, the J end lost 7 bases, and 11 bases lay between the germline ends. The CDR3 spans 12 residues. In germline, CDR1 is GTSNPN, CDR2 SVGIG (reference sequence). The CDR3 region has the DNA TGTGCCTGGAGTTGGGGAAGTAGTGGCTACACCTTC. Amino acids: CAWSWGSSGYTF.

The chain recombines TRBV6-2 or TRBV6-3 with TRBJ2-2; 7 nucleotides align to TRBD2. V lost 6 bases to trimming and J lost 0 bases; unmatched junction nucleotides: 7. CDR1 is MNHEY and CDR2 is SVGEGT in the germline V gene. The CDR3 extends over 16 amino acids. The CDR3 nucleotides are TGTGCCAGCAGCCGGGCAGGGACTACGAACACCGGGGAGCTGTTTTTT. Its translation: CASSRAGTTNTGELFF.

The rearrangement links TRBV6-6 to TRBJ2-7; D is perhaps TRBD2 (6 bases). Trimming took off 5 bases at V and 3 bases at J, with 20 bases between the two ends. From germline, CDR1 is MNHNY and CDR2 SVGAGI (reference sequence). The CDR3 is 16 amino acids. The chain's CDR3 is CASSDMGLSWSYEQYF. The CDR3 DNA is TGTGCCAGCAGTGACATGGGACTTAGCTGGAGCTACGAGCAGTACTTC.

This clonotype was detected once. Its ends do not fully match the called genes, so a read error is possible. J is TRBJ2-1 and V is TRBV7-8, with 8 nucleotides matching TRBD1. The CDR3 is made up of 15 amino acids. CDR1 is SGHVS and CDR2 is FQNEAQ in the germline V gene. The CDR3 protein is CASSAGDRSFNEQFF. The CDR3 DNA follows: TGTGCCAGCAGCGCCGGGGACAGGTCCTTCAATGAGCAGTTCTTC.

The chain couples TRBV21-1 to TRBJ2-7; the D call TRBD1 from the table was never checked on the DNA. TRBV21-1 is described as a pseudogene. The CDR3 runs 15 residues. This chain's CDR3 is CASSKSGDHTYEQYF. The CDR3 bases are TGTGCCAGCAGCAAATCAGGGGATCATACCTACGAGCAGTACTTC.

V is TRBV19 and J is TRBJ2-6; D is undetermined. Deletions cut 5 bases from V and 0 bases from J, with 11 bases between. The CDR3 covers 16 residues. From germline, CDR1 is LNHDA and CDR2 SQIVND (reference sequence). The CDR3 loop reads CASSLYLSSGANVLTF. The DNA for the CDR3 is TGTGCCAGTAGTCTGTATCTGAGCTCTGGGGCCAACGTCCTGACTTTC.

This clonotype appeared a single time. The J gene is TRBJ2-7, the V gene TRBV29-1; TRBD2 is a possible D gene (5 bases). The length of the CDR3 is 13 residues. Germline V CDR1 and CDR2: SQVTM, ANQGSEA. Between the trimmed V and J ends, which lost 3 bases and 7 bases, there was a span of 16 bases. The CDR3 DNA is TGCAGCGTTGAGGCCGTGATTTCGGGGGAGCAGTACTTC. Translated: CSVEAVISGEQYF.

This chain connects TRBV4-3 to TRBJ2-2; 7 positions match TRBD1. The CDR3 is made up of 15 amino acids. In germline, CDR1 is LGHNA, CDR2 YSLEER. With V trimmed by 4 bases and J by 4 bases, 6 bases remained unmatched. DNA of the CDR3: TGCGCCAGCAGCCCAGGGACAGTCCGCACCGGGGAGCTGTTTTTT. As protein: CASSPGTVRTGELFF.

The chain is built from TRBV20-1 and TRBJ2-3; either TRBD1 or TRBD2 may supply D (5 bases each). Per the germline V gene, CDR1 is DFQATT and CDR2 is SNEGSKA (reference sequence). The CDR3 is 14 amino acids. Trimming stripped 7 bases from V and 0 bases from J, with 14 bases between. The CDR3 DNA is TGCAGTGGAAGGGACCCGCTAAGCACAGATACGCAGTATTTT. This encodes CSGRDPLSTDTQYF.

This chain links TRBV3-1 with TRBJ2-3, with TRBD2 matching 7 bases. The CDR3 contains 17 residues. Germline V gene sequence: CDR1 LGHDT, CDR2 YNNKEL (reference sequence). The J segment lost 4 bases and the V segment lost 1 base, leaving 11 bases of the junction unmatched. DNA of the CDR3: TGTGCCAGCAGCCAAGTAGGAGCGGGGTCTAGGGCAGATACGCAGTATTTT. Translated, it gives CASSQVGAGSRADTQYF.

V gene TRBV3-1 combines with J gene TRBJ2-7, with D uncertain. The CDR3 loop spans 15 amino acids. Trimming stripped 0 bases from V and 2 bases from J, with 11 bases between. Germline loops: CDR1 LGHDT, CDR2 YNNKEL (reference sequence). In DNA form, the CDR3 reads TGTGCCAGCAGCCAAGATCTGGGGTTACCCTACGAGCAGTACTTC. Encoded protein: CASSQDLGLPYEQYF.

The rearrangement uses TRBV7-9 and TRBJ1-6; 7 bases map to TRBD1. Germline trimming cut 7 bases from V and 8 bases from J; bases unmatched to any gene: 5. Germline CDR1 is SEHNR and CDR2 is FQNEAQ (reference sequence). The CDR3 runs to 13 residues. The CDR3 DNA reads as TGTGCCAGCAACTCCCAGGGGGATTCACCCCTCCACTTT. Protein product: CASNSQGDSPLHF.

V is TRBV5-4 and J is TRBJ2-2, with TRBD2 matching 8 bases. Germline lookup yields CDR1 SGHNT and CDR2 YYREEE (reference sequence). With 2 bases clipped from V and 4 bases from J, the junction kept 4 bases outside the gene matches. This CDR3 spans 15 amino acids. The CDR3 DNA sequence: TGTGCCAGCAGCTTAAGCGGGGGCCCCACCGGGGAGCTGTTTTTT. As protein: CASSLSGGPTGELFF.

V and J are TRBV20-1 and TRBJ2-1, with D possibly matching TRBD1 (6 bases). Germline V CDR1 and CDR2: DFQATT, SNEGSKA (reference sequence). This CDR3 region has 15 residues. Trimming took 0 bases from V and 9 from J, leaving 18 bases between them. The CDR3 spells CSARDRAGVTGEQFF. Here the CDR3 DNA reads TGCAGTGCTAGAGATCGGGCAGGGGTTACCGGTGAGCAGTTCTTC.

The chain combines TRBV2 with TRBJ2-2, with 12 bases fitting TRBD2. Germline V lookup: CDR1 SNHLY, CDR2 FYNNEI. This CDR3 spans 15 amino acids. V dropped 6 bases and J dropped 7; count of bases not matched to a gene: 6. The CDR3 loop reads CASRASGGAFGELFF. CDR3 bases: TGTGCCAGCAGGGCTAGCGGGGGGGCCTTCGGGGAGCTGTTTTTT.

The genes are TRBV30 and TRBJ2-1, with D perhaps being TRBD1 or TRBD2 (6 bases each). CDR1 is GTSNPN, CDR2 SVGIG, per germline (reference sequence). V was shortened by 8 bases and J by 4 bases, with 9 bases between the two germline ends. The length of the CDR3 is 11 residues. The CDR3 DNA reads TGTGCCGGGGGGACATACAATGAGCAGTTCTTC. It is translated as CAGGTYNEQFF.

V gene TRBV10-3 combines with J gene TRBJ2-1, with 8 nucleotides matching TRBD1. Germline values: CDR1 ENHRY, CDR2 SYGVKD. V was clipped by 6 bases and J by 4 bases; unmatched bases: 5. CDR3 length: 14 residues. Here the CDR3 reads CAIRGQETYNEQFF. DNA for the CDR3: TGTGCCATCAGGGGACAGGAGACGTACAATGAGCAGTTCTTC.

DNA of the CDR3: TGTGCCTGGAGTGTAAGCGTACCTGAAGCTTTCTTT. Amino acid sequence: CAWSVSVPEAFF. The chain uses TRBV30 and TRBJ1-1; no definite D call. The germline gives CDR1 GTSNPN, CDR2 SVGIG (reference sequence). The CDR3 spans 12 residues. With 0 bases removed from V and 6 bases from J, the gap between germline ends came to 8 bases.

The rearrangement joins TRBV20-1 to TRBJ2-7; D remains unclear. From germline, CDR1 is DFQATT and CDR2 SNEGSKA (reference sequence). V was shortened by 5 bases and J by 3 bases, with 8 bases between the two germline ends. The CDR3 extends over 11 amino acids. CDR3 in amino acids: CSALTGYEQYF. The CDR3 DNA reads as TGCAGTGCTTTGACTGGCTACGAGCAGTACTTC.

This chain links TRBV3-1 with TRBJ1-1; the D gene is possibly TRBD1 (5 bases). The CDR3 is 15 residues long. Germline loops: CDR1 LGHDT, CDR2 YNNKEL (reference sequence). V lost 1 base to trimming and J lost 4 bases, with 13 bases between them. CDR3 in amino acids: CASSQASGPSTEAFF. The CDR3 DNA reads TGTGCCAGCAGCCAAGCATCAGGGCCGTCCACTGAAGCTTTCTTT.

The genes are TRBV20-1 and TRBJ1-1; D not resolved. The germline gives CDR1 DFQATT, CDR2 SNEGSKA (reference sequence). Trimming stripped 6 bases from V and 5 bases from J, with 13 bases between. CDR3 size: 12 residues. The CDR3 bases are TGCAGTGCCCTTGTGAGGGATACTGAAGCTTTCTTT. It is translated as CSALVRDTEAFF.

The chain carries TRBV19 and TRBJ2-5; 9 bases match TRBD2. Germline lookup yields CDR1 LNHDA and CDR2 SQIVND (reference sequence). This CDR3 region has 15 residues. V lost 3 bases to trimming and J lost 4 bases; unmatched junction nucleotides: 6. CDR3 sequence: CASSIGTSSRETQYF. The CDR3 DNA follows: TGTGCCAGTAGTATCGGGACTAGCAGCCGAGAGACCCAGTACTTC.

This sequence joins TRBV28 and TRBJ1-5, with 8 bases identical to TRBD1. CDR1 is MDHEN and CDR2 is SYDVKM in the germline V gene. The CDR3 has 15 amino acids. Trimming cost V 5 bases and J 4 bases; bases outside gene matches: 7. The CDR3 DNA is TGTGCCAGCAGTCCGACGGACAGGGAGAATCAGCCCCAGCATTTT. Its translation is CASSPTDRENQPQHF.

The V gene is TRBV24-1, the J gene TRBJ2-4; D is uncertain. V lost 3 bases to trimming and J lost 0 bases, with 8 bases between them. The V gene's germline CDR1 is KGHDR and CDR2 SFDVKD. This CDR3 is built from 15 residues. The CDR3, as DNA: TGTGCCACCAGTGATCGGACGGTAGCCAAAAACATTCAGTACTTC. Amino acids: CATSDRTVAKNIQYF.

This rearrangement joins TRBV5-1 to TRBJ2-2; D not resolved. The V end lost 2 bases, the J end lost 2 bases, and 7 bases lay between the germline ends. CDR1 is SGHRS and CDR2 is YFSETQ in the germline V gene. This CDR3 region has 14 residues. CDR3 sequence: CASSFNSNTGELFF. For the CDR3, the DNA is TGCGCCAGCAGCTTCAACTCAAACACCGGGGAGCTGTTTTTT.